This T cell receptor beta chain was obtained from a study of siplizumab effects on memory and regulatory T cells. Regarding the study as a whole: Significantly reduced by siplizumab was the cumulative frequency of alloreactive sequences, namely those traceable to unstimulated CD4+ memory cells. Solely a minor proportion of alloreactive clones could be assigned to unstimulated subsets. Naive T cells seemed more diverse than memory cells and seemed major alloresponse contributors. The majority of clones, roughly 80-95% of proliferating CD4+ or CD8+ clones, lacked an assignable naive or memory phenotype.

Sequencing was performed with immunoSEQ multiplex PCR; in TCRdb, only in-frame clones are kept and a portion is missing. The sample contains some 80,000 clones, around 95% of which appear only once. As for this clone: What it binds is not known.

The sequence derives from a human donor in good health. The sequencing sample was made of CD8+ T cells sorted from blood.

CDR3 in DNA: TGCGCCAGCAGTGCGGGACAGCTTCCCTACGAGCAGTACTTC. It specifies CASSAGQLPYEQYF. V usage is TRBV10-2 and J usage is TRBJ2-7, with 7 nucleotides matching TRBD1. Germline V gene sequence: CDR1 WSHSY, CDR2 SAAADI. After removal of 4 bases from V and 2 bases from J, the junction contained 5 bases not matched to a gene. The length of the CDR3 is 14 residues.